Below are 8 T cell receptor beta chains sequenced from a single sample in a study of control samples from healthy donors and cancer patients. Generated by immunoSEQ multiplex PCR, the TCRdb table keeps only in-frame clones and is missing some. The sample lists around 51,000 clones; approximately 80% were seen once. Sequencing input: blood. All receptors derive from a man in his 70s in good health.

The J gene is TRBJ2-2, the V gene TRBV2; no firm D call. Germline-derived CDR1 and CDR2 are SNHLY and FYNNEI. The CDR3 has 17 amino acids. The V end lost 1 base, the J end lost 3 bases, and 15 bases lay between the germline ends. This CDR3 is CASSEEHPLVDTGELFF. As DNA, the CDR3 is TGTGCCAGCAGTGAAGAGCACCCATTGGTGGACACCGGGGAGCTGTTTTTT.

This clone was detected only once. V usage is TRBV11-2 and J usage is TRBJ1-2, with D uncertain. CDR1 is SGHAT, CDR2 FQNNGV, per germline. Trimming removed 4 bases from V and 3 bases from J, with 6 bases in between. The CDR3 is 12 amino acids. CDR3 nucleotides: TGTGCCAGCAGCTGGGGTGACTATGGCTACACCTTC. Its protein product is CASSWGDYGYTF.

The rearrangement uses TRBV2 and TRBJ1-1; tentatively, D is TRBD1 (6 bases). Germline lookup yields CDR1 SNHLY and CDR2 FYNNEI. The CDR3 extends over 13 amino acids. The germline V and J ends were trimmed by 5 bases and 0 bases, with 7 bases remaining between them. CDR3 in DNA: TGTGCCAGCAGTAGGGACATGAACACTGAAGCTTTCTTT. Protein product: CASSRDMNTEAFF. The whole variable domain, filled in from reference TRBV2 and TRBJ1-1, reads EPEVTQTPSHQVTQMGQEVILRCVPISNHLYFYWYRQILGQKVEFLVSFYNNEISEKSEIFDDQFSVERPDGSNFTLKIRSTKLEDSAMYFCASSRDMNTEAFFGQGTRLTVV.

Only one count was recorded for this clone. The CDR3, as DNA: TGTGCCAGCAGTTTGGGACAGGGAGGAGGGAACACTGAAGCTTTCTTT. Amino acid sequence: CASSLGQGGGNTEAFF. The chain carries TRBV28 and TRBJ1-1; 9 nucleotides agree with TRBD1. V lost 3 bases, J lost 1 base, and 6 bases stayed unmatched. The CDR3 extends over 16 amino acids. Germline-derived CDR1 and CDR2 are MDHEN and SYDVKM. Full variable domain (rest looked up from reference TRBV28 and TRBJ1-1): DVKVTQSSRYLVKRTGEKVFLECVQDMDHENMFWYRQDPGLGLRLIYFSYDVKMKEKGDIPEGYSVSREKKERFSLILESASTNQTSMYLCASSLGQGGGNTEAFFGQGTRLTVV.

The chain uses TRBV28 and TRBJ1-2, with D perhaps matching TRBD1 (6 bases). Germline CDR1 MDHEN, CDR2 SYDVKM. There are 13 residues in the CDR3. Trimming left V 10 bases short and J 2 bases short, with 14 bases between. The CDR3 loop is CATATGRNYGYTF. The CDR3 coding sequence is TGTGCCACAGCGACAGGAAGGAACTATGGCTACACCTTC.

This clone turned up a few times. This sequence joins TRBV7-9 and TRBJ1-3; no clear D. The germline V gene encodes CDR1 SEHNR and CDR2 FQNEAQ (reference sequence). CDR3 length: 12 residues. V lost 6 bases and J lost 4, with 7 bases in between. The DNA for the CDR3 is TGTGCCAGCAGGGGAGAAGGAAACACCATATATTTT. Encoded protein: CASRGEGNTIYF.

The chain recombines TRBV7-8 with TRBJ1-1, with D perhaps TRBD1 (6 bases). The ends were cut back, 3 bases at V and 5 bases at J, with 13 bases in the middle. CDR1 SGHVS and CDR2 FQNEAQ come from the germline V gene. There are 14 residues in the CDR3. The CDR3 DNA is TGTGCCAGCAGCTTGGGGCAGGGGTGGACTGAAGCTTTCTTT. This encodes CASSLGQGWTEAFF.

This chain links TRBV6-5 with TRBJ2-7, with a weak D call TRBD2 (6 bases). V was shortened by 5 bases and J by 3 bases, with 11 bases between the two germline ends. Germline lookup yields CDR1 MNHEY and CDR2 SVGAGI. The CDR3 has 13 residues. The CDR3 DNA reads as TGTGCCAGCAGTCGGGGGATTAACTACGAGCAGTACTTC. Protein sequence: CASSRGINYEQYF.